Listed below are T cell receptor beta chains from one sample, sequenced in a study of blood T cell repertoires in COVID-19. Here immunoSEQ multiplex PCR was the method, and the copy in TCRdb shows in-frame clones only, minus some. The sample lists approximately 400,000 clones, 81% occurring once. The sample taken for sequencing was peripheral blood. These receptors all come from a human donor with acute or convalescent COVID-19. The donor label of this sample is uncertain. CDR3s include the opening cysteine and the closing phenylalanine or tryptophan. Fields, in order: V gene, J gene, D gene, CDR3 protein. The D gene is left open where the match is weak.

v_call: TRBV18
j_call: TRBJ2-1
d_call: TRBD2
cdr3_aa: CASSRFTSGSSYNEQFF

v_call: TRBV2
j_call: TRBJ1-1
d_call: NA
cdr3_aa: CASSVMRNTEAFF

v_call: TRBV29-1
j_call: TRBJ1-3
d_call: TRBD1
cdr3_aa: CSVGFGGRGGNTIYF

v_call: TRBV6-5
j_call: TRBJ2-2
d_call: TRBD1
cdr3_aa: CASNPGQGKAGELFF

v_call: TRBV5-4
j_call: TRBJ2-1
d_call: TRBD1
cdr3_aa: CASSLLDRGLYNEQFF

v_call: TRBV19
j_call: TRBJ1-1
d_call: TRBD1
cdr3_aa: CASLSRGMNTEAFF

v_call: TRBV7-8
j_call: TRBJ2-2
d_call: TRBD2
cdr3_aa: CASSLGTGGSGELFF

v_call: TRBV2
j_call: TRBJ2-7
d_call: NA
cdr3_aa: CASSEALDGLGGEQYF

v_call: TRBV2
j_call: TRBJ1-6
d_call: NA
cdr3_aa: CASSGSGNYNSPLHF

v_call: TRBV6-6
j_call: TRBJ2-3
d_call: TRBD2
cdr3_aa: CASSRGLAGGLRTDTQYF

v_call: TRBV18
j_call: TRBJ1-1
d_call: NA
cdr3_aa: CASSLMTATNTEAFF

v_call: TRBV7-2
j_call: TRBJ1-2
d_call: NA
cdr3_aa: CASSSERTGSYGYTF

v_call: TRBV28
j_call: TRBJ2-7
d_call: NA
cdr3_aa: CASSPYRGLSYEQYF

v_call: TRBV5-4
j_call: TRBJ1-2
d_call: TRBD1
cdr3_aa: CASSLGGTGASGYTF

v_call: TRBV5-6
j_call: TRBJ1-2
d_call: TRBD1
cdr3_aa: CASSRDSGAYGYTF

v_call: TRBV4-1
j_call: TRBJ2-1
d_call: NA
cdr3_aa: CASSQGPGDINEQFF

v_call: TRBV2
j_call: TRBJ2-7
d_call: TRBD1
cdr3_aa: CASKGQGFSEQYF

v_call: TRBV5-1
j_call: TRBJ2-2
d_call: TRBD2
cdr3_aa: CASSLVLAGGWTGELFF

v_call: TRBV20-1
j_call: TRBJ2-1
d_call: TRBD2
cdr3_aa: CSASTSGGVWNEQFF

v_call: TRBV30
j_call: TRBJ1-2
d_call: NA
cdr3_aa: CAWSGVGGRYTF

v_call: TRBV30
j_call: TRBJ1-5
d_call: TRBD1
cdr3_aa: CAWSFTWDRGNQPQHF

v_call: TRBV4-1
j_call: TRBJ2-7
d_call: TRBD1
cdr3_aa: CASREQGDGQTYEQYF